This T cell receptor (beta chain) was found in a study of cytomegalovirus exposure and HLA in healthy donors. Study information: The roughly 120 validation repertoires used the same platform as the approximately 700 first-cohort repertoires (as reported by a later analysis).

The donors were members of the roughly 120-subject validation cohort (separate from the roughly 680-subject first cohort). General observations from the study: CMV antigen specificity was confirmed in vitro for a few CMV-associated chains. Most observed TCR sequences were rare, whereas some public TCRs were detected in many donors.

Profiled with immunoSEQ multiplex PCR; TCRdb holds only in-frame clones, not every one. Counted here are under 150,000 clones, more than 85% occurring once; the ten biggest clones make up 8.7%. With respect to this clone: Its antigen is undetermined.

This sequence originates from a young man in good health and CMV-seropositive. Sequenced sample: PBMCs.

Here the CDR3 DNA reads TGTGCCAGCAGCGTAGGGGCGGGACCCCCCACAGATACGCAGTATTTT. It is translated as CASSVGAGPPTDTQYF. The J gene is TRBJ2-3, the V gene TRBV9; perhaps TRBD2 as D (6 bases). This CDR3 spans 16 amino acids. V was cut by 0 bases and J by 2 bases, with 13 bases left in between. The germline V gene has CDR1 SGDLS and CDR2 YYNGEE.